These 22 T cell receptor beta chains originate from one sample sequenced in a study of blood T cell repertoires in COVID-19. Profiling relied on immunoSEQ multiplex PCR, and the TCRdb table lists in-frame clones only, not all of them. The sample has about 240,000 clones; around 87% are singletons. Sequencing was done on a sample of peripheral blood. These receptors all stem from a man in his 60s who had recovered from COVID-19.

This clone was seen only once. The chain recombines TRBV6-5 with TRBJ2-2; D is unresolved. Per the germline V gene, CDR1 is MNHEY and CDR2 is SVGAGI. Trimming took 8 bases from V and 5 from J, leaving 12 bases between them. There are 13 residues in the CDR3. The CDR3 DNA sequence: TGTGCCAGCCCGACTGAGCGAACCGGGGAGCTGTTTTTT. Amino acids: CASPTERTGELFF.

V gene TRBV10-2 combines with J gene TRBJ1-6; tentative D call: TRBD1 (5 bases). V was cut by 9 bases and J by 11 bases, with 17 bases left in between. Germline CDR1 reads WSHSY; CDR2 reads SAAADI. The CDR3 sequence is 13 residues long. CDR3 sequence: CARKGFRSAPLHF. The CDR3 DNA follows: TGCGCCAGAAAGGGGTTCCGGTCAGCACCCCTCCACTTT.

This chain joins TRBV11-1 and TRBJ2-2, with TRBD1 matching over 10 bases. V was pared by 0 bases and J by 7 bases, with 8 bases of the junction left unmatched. Germline V gene sequence: CDR1 SGHAT, CDR2 FQDESV (reference sequence). The CDR3 is 17 amino acids. Here the CDR3 reads CASSLAPGQGFSGELFF. CDR3 coding DNA: TGTGCCAGCAGCTTAGCCCCGGGACAGGGGTTTAGCGGGGAGCTGTTTTTT. Full variable domain (outside the CDR3, taken from reference TRBV11-1 and TRBJ2-2): EAEVAQSPRYKITEKSQAVAFWCDPISGHATLYWYRQILGQGPELLVQFQDESVVDDSQLPKDRFSAERLKGVDSTLKIQPAELGDSAMYLCASSLAPGQGFSGELFFGEGSRLTVL.

The gene calls are TRBV4-1 and TRBJ2-4, with 9 bases that match TRBD1. Germline V gene data show CDR1 as MGHRA and CDR2 as YSYEKL. The CDR3 has 15 residues. With V trimmed by 2 bases and J by 5 bases, 4 bases remained unmatched. CDR3 region: CASSQSGTGQNIQYF. The CDR3 DNA sequence: TGCGCCAGCAGCCAATCCGGGACAGGGCAAAACATTCAGTACTTC.

J is TRBJ1-6 and V is TRBV6-5; D gene unclear. The germline gives CDR1 MNHEY, CDR2 SVGAGI. This CDR3 contains 13 residues. V lost 4 bases, J lost 13 bases, and 14 bases lay in between. In DNA form, the CDR3 reads TGTGCCAGCAGTTTCGGCAGGCGTTTGCCCCTCCACTTT. This codes for CASSFGRRLPLHF.

The chain has TRBV5-1 and TRBJ1-2, with D hard to call. Germline V lookup: CDR1 SGHRS, CDR2 YFSETQ. V lost 4 bases, J lost 10 bases, and 17 bases lay in between. CDR3 size: 13 residues. In nucleotides, the CDR3 is TGCGCCAGCAGCCCAGCAGACGCGGTTGTCTACACCTTC. It translates to CASSPADAVVYTF.

This clone turned up a few times. V usage is TRBV5-1 and J usage is TRBJ1-6; D may be TRBD1 (5 bases). Germline loops: CDR1 SGHRS, CDR2 YFSETQ. Trimming pared 0 bases from V and 9 bases from J, leaving 13 bases between. CDR3 length equals 15 residues. The DNA of the CDR3 is TGCGCCAGCAGCTTGGAGGCAGGGAAAATTTCACCCCTCCACTTT. It yields the protein CASSLEAGKISPLHF.

V is TRBV24-1 and J is TRBJ2-3, with 8 bases identical to TRBD2. V lost 9 bases and J lost 1; bases outside the gene matches: 8. The germline CDR1 and CDR2 sequences are KGHDR and SFDVKD. The CDR3 loop spans 15 amino acids. The CDR3 reads CATGVRGAGTDTQYF. The CDR3 DNA is TGTGCCACCGGCGTGCGGGGGGCGGGCACAGATACGCAGTATTTT.

CDR3 coding DNA: TGCGCCAGCAGCTTGGCCTCAAGGACAGGGGTAGATACGCAGTATTTT. It specifies CASSLASRTGVDTQYF. This sequence joins TRBV5-1 and TRBJ2-3, with TRBD1 matching over 9 bases. V was pared by 0 bases and J by 5 bases, with 7 bases of the junction left unmatched. This CDR3 contains 16 residues. The germline gives CDR1 SGHRS, CDR2 YFSETQ. Full variable domain (missing parts from reference TRBV5-1 and TRBJ2-3): KAGVTQTPRYLIKTRGQQVTLSCSPISGHRSVSWYQQTPGQGLQFLFEYFSETQRNKGNFPGRFSGRQFSNSRSEMNVSTLELGDSALYLCASSLASRTGVDTQYFGPGTRLTVL.

V gene TRBV4-2 combines with J gene TRBJ2-3, with D maybe TRBD2 (7 bases). The V end was cut by 0 bases, the J end by 0 bases, with 16 bases between. Germline lookup yields CDR1 LGHNA and CDR2 YNFKEQ. The CDR3 consists of 18 residues. The CDR3 DNA reads as TGTGCCAGCAGCCAAGACGAGGGGCGGGGGCCAAGCACAGATACGCAGTATTTT. Translation gives CASSQDEGRGPSTDTQYF.

This rearrangement joins TRBV18 to TRBJ2-7; D is undetermined. The V and J ends lost 6 bases and 0 bases respectively, with 6 bases between them. This CDR3 comprises 12 residues. Germline V CDR1 and CDR2: KGHSH, LQKENI. The CDR3: CASSRVSYEQYF. As DNA, the CDR3 is TGTGCCAGCTCCCGGGTCTCCTACGAGCAGTACTTC.

This clone was seen only once. The chain joins TRBV28 to TRBJ2-7; possible D gene TRBD1, 5 bases. CDR3 length: 15 amino acids. Trimming removed 6 bases at V and 2 bases at J, with 17 bases between. Germline V gene data show CDR1 as MDHEN and CDR2 as SYDVKM. The CDR3 bases are TGTGCCAGCAGAGATGAACTCAGGGTTACCTACGAGCAGTACTTC. Translating gives CASRDELRVTYEQYF.

V and J are TRBV4-2 and TRBJ2-7; 14 nucleotides match TRBD2. Germline CDR1 is LGHNA and CDR2 is YNFKEQ. The CDR3 sequence is 16 residues long. Unmatched junction bases numbered 4, after V lost 0 bases and J lost 6 bases. The CDR3: CASSQEETSGGAEQYF. The DNA of the CDR3 is TGTGCCAGCAGCCAAGAGGAGACTAGCGGGGGGGCCGAGCAGTACTTC.

This rearrangement joins TRBV14 to TRBJ2-2; 7 positions agree with TRBD1. Looked up from germline, CDR1 is SGHDN and CDR2 is FVKESK. The length of the CDR3 is 18 residues. The J segment lost 3 bases and the V segment lost 1 base, leaving 11 bases of the junction unmatched. CDR3 coding DNA: TGTGCCAGCAGCCAAGGGACGGGACAGCCAAATTACACCGGGGAGCTGTTTTTT. Translating gives CASSQGTGQPNYTGELFF. Looking up the rest from reference TRBV14 and TRBJ2-2 gives the full variable domain: EAGVTQFPSHSVIEKGQTVTLRCDPISGHDNLYWYRRVMGKEIKFLLHFVKESKQDESGMPNNRFLAERTGGTYSTLKVQPAELEDSGVYFCASSQGTGQPNYTGELFFGEGSRLTVL.

The CDR3 sequence is CASSLDRGYRSNQPQHF. In DNA, the CDR3 is TGTGCCAGCAGCTTGGACAGGGGTTATAGGAGCAATCAGCCCCAGCATTTT. J is TRBJ1-5 and V is TRBV5-6; 7 bases agree with TRBD1. There are 17 residues in the CDR3. The V gene end was trimmed by 0 bases and the J gene end by 1 base; junction bases not matched to a gene: 7. Germline values: CDR1 SGHDT, CDR2 YYEEEE.

The J gene is TRBJ2-1, the V gene TRBV7-9; 8 nucleotides agree with TRBD2. The germline V gene has CDR1 SEHNR and CDR2 FQNEAQ (reference sequence). The length of the CDR3 is 15 residues. V dropped 1 base and J dropped 6; count of bases not matched to a gene: 5. The chain's CDR3 is CASSLDGGALNEQFF. As DNA, the CDR3 is TGTGCCAGCAGCTTAGACGGGGGGGCACTCAATGAGCAGTTCTTC.

The CDR3 reads CAWSIGYNEQFF. CDR3 DNA sequence: TGTGCCTGGAGCATCGGGTACAATGAGCAGTTCTTC. The V and J genes are TRBV30 and TRBJ2-1; the D is unclear. This CDR3 has 12 residues. Germline V gene sequence: CDR1 GTSNPN, CDR2 SVGIG (reference sequence). Trimming removed 3 bases from V and 4 bases from J, with 7 bases in between.

The rearrangement links TRBV2 to TRBJ2-2; D not certain. From germline, CDR1 is SNHLY and CDR2 FYNNEI. With 8 bases removed from V and 5 bases from J, the gap between germline ends came to 12 bases. The CDR3 sequence is 13 residues long. CDR3 in DNA: TGTGCCAGCTCATGGCTTAATACCGGGGAGCTGTTTTTT. It is translated as CASSWLNTGELFF.

CDR3 region: CASSRTGVYGYTF. The CDR3 DNA is TGTGCCAGCAGCCGCACAGGGGTCTATGGCTACACCTTC. V gene TRBV7-9 combines with J gene TRBJ1-2, with TRBD1 matching 7 bases. Germline CDR1 reads SEHNR; CDR2 reads FQNEAQ (reference sequence). The CDR3 extends over 13 amino acids. With V trimmed by 5 bases and J by 4 bases, 4 bases remained unmatched.

The CDR3 nucleotides read TGCGCCAGCAGCGGGACAGGGGGGTCCGGGGCCAACGTCCTGACTTTC. This gives the protein CASSGTGGSGANVLTF. The chain carries TRBV4-1 and TRBJ2-6, with 11 bases lining up with TRBD1. J lost 4 bases, V lost 5 bases, and 4 bases had no gene match. The CDR3 runs to 16 residues. Germline V lookup: CDR1 MGHRA, CDR2 YSYEKL.

The chain uses TRBV11-2 and TRBJ2-7; TRBD2 matches 7 bases. From germline, CDR1 is SGHAT and CDR2 FQNNGV. With 8 bases clipped from V and 6 bases from J, the junction kept 7 bases outside the gene matches. The CDR3 is 12 amino acids. For the CDR3, the DNA is TGTGCCAGCCGGGAGGCTTCCGTCGAGCAGTACTTC. Translated, it gives CASREASVEQYF.

The chain employs TRBV30 and TRBJ1-2; weak D call: TRBD1 (6 bases). Between the trimmed V and J ends, which lost 2 bases and 4 bases, there was a span of 20 bases. The CDR3 covers 16 residues. In germline, CDR1 is GTSNPN, CDR2 SVGIG (reference sequence). The DNA for the CDR3 is TGTGCCTGGAGTCCAGACCGAGGGGGAGTGGTCTATGGCTACACCTTC. This encodes CAWSPDRGGVVYGYTF.